This TCR beta chain was retrieved from a study of T cell responses to AZD1222 COVID-19 vaccine. Looking at the study overall: Combined were second doses at about 4 or about 12 weeks. General observations from the study: Recipients of AZD1222 seropositive at baseline numbered only 6 or 7. Females made up more of the donors, who were largely white British, and clonal diversity may have come out too low.

This clone appeared a few times. The antigen remains undetermined. Sequencing was performed with immunoSEQ multiplex PCR; in TCRdb, only in-frame clones are kept and a portion is missing. The top ten clones hold about an eighth of a sample with more than 70,000 clones, more than 75% of them seen once. This CDR3 is built from 15 residues. V lost 5 bases and J 10 bases, leaving 21 bases between the germline ends. In germline, CDR1 is SGHAT, CDR2 FQNNGV. The specimen was peripheral blood, collected on day 0 of AZD1222 vaccination. This TCR derives from an adult in good health. The chain links TRBV11-2 to TRBJ2-1; D not resolved. CDR3 sequence (DNA): TGTGCCAGCAGCCCACTAAAGTCGGCTAGGTCGGAGCAGTTCTTC. It codes for CASSPLKSARSEQFF.